Sequencing of this T cell receptor (beta chain) was carried out in a study of CXCR3-negative and CXCR3-positive naive CD8 T cells. Study overall: For each library, about 1.5 +/- 0.3 million TRB reads were obtained, 120 million to 150 million in total. Study-level findings and limits: Greater hydrophobicity was found in TRB CDR3s of CXCR3-positive naive cells than of CXCR3-negative naive cells. Memory cells diverged, while naive CXCR3-positive and CXCR3-negative cells had similar TRBV-TRBJ usage.

UMI-labeled 5' RACE yielded the TRB cDNA libraries. No DNA is given; TCRdb re-called the 5' RACE reads and lists each CDR3 protein once. The repertoire table contains about 3,100 distinct CDR3 sequences. Triplicate sorting captured about 300,000 cells each from every CD8+ T cell subset. CD45RO-CCR7+CD27+CD95- cells counted as naive CD8+ T cells. CDR3 size: 14 residues. CDR1 is SEHNR, CDR2 FQNEAQ, per germline (reference sequence). This clonotype is medium-sized by frequency. Antigen specificity is unknown. The J gene is TRBJ1-1, the V gene TRBV7-9. Sequences were obtained from naive CXCR3+ CD8+ T cells from blood. The subset here: CD45RO-CCR7+CD27+CD95- naive CD8+ T cells expressing CXCR3 (TNR3+). The TCR sequence derives from a human donor in good health. Some clones in this sample may be carry-over from other donors' samples. CDR3 in amino acids: CASSSGFSHTEAFF.